These T cell receptor beta chains were read from a single sample in a study of cytomegalovirus exposure and HLA in healthy donors. Sequencing was performed with immunoSEQ multiplex PCR; in TCRdb, only in-frame clones are kept and a portion is missing. The sample lists about 150,000 clones, around 79% occurring once. Sequenced input: PBMCs. The source of these receptors is a male donor in good health and CMV-seronegative. Both conserved end residues are part of each CDR3. Fields, in order: J gene, D gene, V gene, clone size, CDR3 DNA, CDR3 protein. The D gene is left open where the match is weak. Rows give clone size only sometimes, using once, few, many, or a class for an expanded clone.

j_call: TRBJ2-3; d_call: TRBD2; v_call: TRBV27; clone_size: .; cdr3_nt: TGTGCCAGCAGCGGGACTAGCGGGAGGGACGGCCCCACAGATACGCAGTATTTT; cdr3_aa: CASSGTSGRDGPTDTQYF
j_call: TRBJ2-1; d_call: .; v_call: TRBV9; clone_size: .; cdr3_nt: TGTGCCAGCAGCGTAGAAGGGGGATGGCGTAATGAGCAGTTCTTC; cdr3_aa: CASSVEGGWRNEQFF
j_call: TRBJ2-7; d_call: .; v_call: TRBV27; clone_size: .; cdr3_nt: TGTGCCAGCAGTCCCCCTAGCAGCTACGAGCGGTACTTC; cdr3_aa: CASSPPSSYERYF
j_call: TRBJ2-7; d_call: TRBD2; v_call: TRBV29-1; clone_size: .; cdr3_nt: TGCAGCGTCCAGGGGGGACTAGCGGGACTCACCTACGAGCAGTACTTC; cdr3_aa: CSVQGGLAGLTYEQYF
j_call: TRBJ2-7; d_call: .; v_call: TRBV7-7; clone_size: .; cdr3_nt: TGTGCCAGCAGTCCCCAGACAGACTACGAGCAGTACTTC; cdr3_aa: CASSPQTDYEQYF
j_call: TRBJ2-7; d_call: .; v_call: TRBV4-3; clone_size: .; cdr3_nt: TGCGCCAGCAGCCAAGATTGGGCCAGGGGGGCCTACGAGCAGTACTTC; cdr3_aa: CASSQDWARGAYEQYF
j_call: TRBJ1-1; d_call: .; v_call: TRBV19; clone_size: .; cdr3_nt: TGTGCCAGTAATCGGGGCCTTAGCGGGCCAACTAACACTGAAGCTTTCTTT; cdr3_aa: CASNRGLSGPTNTEAFF
j_call: TRBJ1-5; d_call: .; v_call: TRBV30; clone_size: .; cdr3_nt: TGTGCCTGGAGTGGAGAAGATAGCAATCAGCCCCAGCATTTT; cdr3_aa: CAWSGEDSNQPQHF
j_call: TRBJ2-5; d_call: .; v_call: TRBV7-7; clone_size: .; cdr3_nt: TGTGCCAGCAGCTTAAACTTCGGTTTCCAAGAGACCCAGTACTTC; cdr3_aa: CASSLNFGFQETQYF
j_call: TRBJ1-1; d_call: .; v_call: TRBV18; clone_size: .; cdr3_nt: TGTGCCAGCTCACCAGGGGGGAAGGGGACTGAAGCTTTCTTT; cdr3_aa: CASSPGGKGTEAFF
j_call: TRBJ1-1; d_call: TRBD1; v_call: TRBV5-1; clone_size: few; cdr3_nt: TGCGCCAGCAGCTTGGTTGGGACAGCCGTCATGAACACTGAAGCTTTCTTT; cdr3_aa: CASSLVGTAVMNTEAFF
j_call: TRBJ2-3; d_call: .; v_call: TRBV5-1; clone_size: .; cdr3_nt: TGCGCCAGCAGGCGGAGCGGAAGCACAGATACGCAGTATTTT; cdr3_aa: CASRRSGSTDTQYF
j_call: TRBJ1-5; d_call: .; v_call: TRBV6-6; clone_size: .; cdr3_nt: TGTGCCAGCAGTTACTCCTTTGACGGGAATCAGCCCCAGCATTTT; cdr3_aa: CASSYSFDGNQPQHF
j_call: TRBJ2-7; d_call: TRBD1; v_call: TRBV2; clone_size: .; cdr3_nt: TGTGCCAGCAGTGAACCCAGACAGGGGTCCTACGAGCAGTACTTC; cdr3_aa: CASSEPRQGSYEQYF
j_call: TRBJ1-2; d_call: .; v_call: TRBV7-9; clone_size: .; cdr3_nt: TGTTCCAGCAGCTCGGACAAGCCGGGTGGCTACACCTTC; cdr3_aa: CSSSSDKPGGYTF
j_call: TRBJ1-5; d_call: TRBD1; v_call: TRBV4-3; clone_size: .; cdr3_nt: TGCGCCAGCAGCCAAGATTTGACAGGGAGACAGCCCCAGCATTTT; cdr3_aa: CASSQDLTGRQPQHF
j_call: TRBJ2-5; d_call: .; v_call: TRBV29-1; clone_size: once; cdr3_nt: TGCAGCGCATTACCGGGACAAGAGACCCAGTACTTC; cdr3_aa: CSALPGQETQYF
j_call: TRBJ1-2; d_call: TRBD1; v_call: TRBV5-4; clone_size: few; cdr3_nt: TGTGCCAGCAGCATGACAGGGGTCGGCTACACCTTC; cdr3_aa: CASSMTGVGYTF
j_call: TRBJ1-5; d_call: .; v_call: TRBV6-6; clone_size: .; cdr3_nt: TGTGCCAGCAGTTCCCCAACAGGGAATCAGCCCCAGCATTTT; cdr3_aa: CASSSPTGNQPQHF
j_call: TRBJ2-7; d_call: .; v_call: TRBV7-2; clone_size: .; cdr3_nt: TGTGCCAGCAGCTTAGGGCAGGGGGCGGGGGACGAGCAGTACTTC; cdr3_aa: CASSLGQGAGDEQYF
j_call: TRBJ2-1; d_call: .; v_call: TRBV7-3; clone_size: .; cdr3_nt: TGTGCCAGCAGCTTATTTGCGGGGCTCGGGAATGAGCAGTTCTTC; cdr3_aa: CASSLFAGLGNEQFF
j_call: TRBJ1-2; d_call: .; v_call: TRBV5-6; clone_size: once; cdr3_nt: TGTGCCAGCAGCTTGGGTCGACAGACCTATGGCTACACCTTC; cdr3_aa: CASSLGRQTYGYTF
j_call: TRBJ1-1; d_call: .; v_call: TRBV18; clone_size: few; cdr3_nt: TGTGCCAGCTCACCACGGCAGGGCGAAGCTTTCTTT; cdr3_aa: CASSPRQGEAFF
j_call: TRBJ1-2; d_call: TRBD1; v_call: TRBV6-5; clone_size: .; cdr3_nt: TGTGCCAGCCGGACAGGGCAGAGCTATGGCTACACCTTC; cdr3_aa: CASRTGQSYGYTF
j_call: TRBJ1-2; d_call: TRBD1; v_call: TRBV14; clone_size: .; cdr3_nt: TGTGCCAGCAGCCAAGAACACAGGGGTTATGGCTACACCTTC; cdr3_aa: CASSQEHRGYGYTF
j_call: TRBJ1-1; d_call: .; v_call: TRBV5-4; clone_size: .; cdr3_nt: TGTGCCAGCAGCCGTGGAGTAAACACTGAAGCTTTCTTT; cdr3_aa: CASSRGVNTEAFF
j_call: TRBJ1-1; d_call: .; v_call: TRBV29-1; clone_size: .; cdr3_nt: TGCAGCGTTGCTATGGGTCAGGGGCAAAGTGCTTTCTTT; cdr3_aa: CSVAMGQGQSAFF
j_call: TRBJ1-1; d_call: TRBD1; v_call: TRBV11-2; clone_size: .; cdr3_nt: TGTGCCAGCAGCCTCTTCGAGGGGGCGAGCACTGAAGCTTTCTTT; cdr3_aa: CASSLFEGASTEAFF
j_call: TRBJ1-1; d_call: .; v_call: TRBV28; clone_size: once; cdr3_nt: TGTGCCAGCAGTTTACCATTCACTGAAGCTTTCTTT; cdr3_aa: CASSLPFTEAFF
j_call: TRBJ2-4; d_call: .; v_call: TRBV5-1; clone_size: few; cdr3_nt: TGCGCCAGCAGCTTGGCCTCGGAGGGGAGGGGGGCCTTAGCCAAAAACATTCAGTACTTC; cdr3_aa: CASSLASEGRGALAKNIQYF
j_call: TRBJ2-2; d_call: .; v_call: TRBV7-3; clone_size: .; cdr3_nt: TGTGCCAGCAGCTTGGAGATCACCGGGGAGCTGTTTTTT; cdr3_aa: CASSLEITGELFF
j_call: TRBJ2-5; d_call: TRBD2; v_call: TRBV29-1; clone_size: .; cdr3_nt: TGCAGCGTTGATGACGGGAGGTCGGGGGAGACCCAGTACTTC; cdr3_aa: CSVDDGRSGETQYF
j_call: TRBJ1-2; d_call: .; v_call: TRBV19; clone_size: .; cdr3_nt: TGTGCCAGTAGTAACAGGGACCCTAACTATGGCTACACCTTC; cdr3_aa: CASSNRDPNYGYTF
j_call: TRBJ1-1; d_call: .; v_call: TRBV6-4; clone_size: .; cdr3_nt: TGTGCCAGTAAACAGGAACCGAACACTGAAGCTTTCTTT; cdr3_aa: CASKQEPNTEAFF
j_call: TRBJ1-2; d_call: .; v_call: TRBV6-5; clone_size: .; cdr3_nt: TGTGCCAGCAGCCTACAAGTGGACTTTAACTATGGCTACACCTTC; cdr3_aa: CASSLQVDFNYGYTF